The clone carrying this T cell receptor (beta chain) appeared a single time. The data belong to a study of cytomegalovirus exposure and HLA in healthy donors. With 60 Vbeta and 13 Jbeta primers, the PCR was carried out. Data came from immunoSEQ multiplex PCR; TCRdb stores just in-frame clones and leaves some out. The table lists 110,000 to 150,000 clones, around 80% of them singletons. Source material: PBMCs. This TCR came from a woman aged 40 to 50 in good health and CMV-seronegative.

In DNA, the CDR3 is TGTGCCAGCAAAAGGGGGCTAGAAAGCACAGATACGCAGTATTTT. Amino acids: CASKRGLESTDTQYF. The J gene is TRBJ2-3, the V gene TRBV27, with 7 bases aligning to TRBD1. This CDR3 spans 15 amino acids. With 7 bases clipped from V and 0 bases from J, the junction kept 7 bases outside the gene matches. The germline gives CDR1 MNHEY, CDR2 SMNVEV (reference sequence).